This T cell receptor (beta chain) was obtained from a study of graft-versus-host responses after intestinal transplantation. Study observations and caveats: Researchers found GvH clones in recipient marrow, and some showed up first in ileum or blood.

Data came from immunoSEQ multiplex PCR; TCRdb stores just in-frame clones and leaves some out. This table holds about 96,000 clones, more than 85% found once. V gave up 1 base and J gave up 9 bases; unmatched junction bases: 7. The CDR3 contains 16 residues. Germline CDR1 reads MNHNS; CDR2 reads SASEGT. Remarks on this clone: Its target is unknown.

Sequenced here: unstimulated CD4+ T cells sorted from spleen or lymph node cells, sampled before intestinal transplant. The rearrangement uses TRBV6-1 and TRBJ2-1, with 12 bases lining up with TRBD2. This TCR came from a human donor who received an intestinal transplant. CDR3 residues: CASSEGLAGGQREQFF. CDR3 nucleotides: TGTGCCAGCAGTGAAGGCCTAGCGGGGGGGCAGCGTGAGCAGTTCTTC.